The 28 T cell receptor beta chains reported below all come from one sample, sequenced in a study of T-cell reconstitution after alpha-beta-depleted transplantation in children. Unique molecular identifiers were used in preparing the TCRbeta library. TCRdb independently ran MiXCR on the PCR reads; one entry per CDR3 protein. The sample has some 500,000 distinct CDR3 sequences, approximately 20% seen once. Sample: PBMCs from the stem cell graft donor, taken from the stem cell graft. All receptors come from a human donor who donated a stem cell graft to a child with acute lymphoblastic leukemia.

This chain connects TRBV6-5 to TRBJ2-3; D is perhaps TRBD2 (5 bases). Germline values: CDR1 MNHEY, CDR2 SVGAGI. This CDR3 contains 15 residues. V dropped 0 bases and J dropped 4 bases, with 11 bases sitting between them. CDR3: CASSYSTGLSDTQYF. DNA for the CDR3: TGTGCCAGCAGTTACTCGACGGGGTTGTCAGATACGCAGTATTTT.

The rearrangement links TRBV2 to TRBJ1-1; D unresolved. Trimming removed 6 bases at V and 4 bases at J, with 9 bases between. Germline V gives CDR1 SNHLY, CDR2 FYNNEI. This CDR3 has 12 residues. The CDR3 nucleotides are TGTGCCAGCAGGGGGATAGGCACTGAAGCTTTCTTT. Translation: CASRGIGTEAFF. The full variable domain, rest sourced from reference TRBV2 and TRBJ1-1, is EPEVTQTPSHQVTQMGQEVILRCVPISNHLYFYWYRQILGQKVEFLVSFYNNEISEKSEIFDDQFSVERPDGSNFTLKIRSTKLEDSAMYFCASRGIGTEAFFGQGTRLTVV.

The genes are TRBV4-1 and TRBJ2-7; D perhaps matches TRBD2 (6 bases). This CDR3 spans 13 amino acids. CDR1 and CDR2 (germline): MGHRA, YSYEKL. Trimming took off 4 bases at V and 3 bases at J, with 10 bases between the two ends. DNA of the CDR3: TGCGCCAGCAGCCCCACTAGCATCTACGAGCAGTACTTC. Its translation: CASSPTSIYEQYF.

This clonotype was seen only a few times. This chain joins TRBV9 and TRBJ2-1, with 11 positions matching TRBD2. The germline CDR1 and CDR2 sequences are SGDLS and YYNGEE. This CDR3 spans 17 amino acids. The junction had 10 bases not matched to a gene; V was cut back by 4 bases and J by 4 bases. The CDR3 DNA follows: TGTGCCAGCAGCTTCCCTGCCTGGACTAGCGGGTACAATGAGCAGTTCTTC. It codes for CASSFPAWTSGYNEQFF. Full variable domain (rest looked up from reference TRBV9 and TRBJ2-1): DSGVTQTPKHLITATGQRVTLRCSPRSGDLSVYWYQQSLDQGLQFLIQYYNGEERAKGNILERFSAQQFPDLHSELNLSSLELGDSALYFCASSFPAWTSGYNEQFFGPGTRLTVL.

This chain links TRBV15 with TRBJ2-5; no clear D gene. The CDR3 spans 16 residues. Trimming left V 0 bases short and J 5 bases short, with 16 bases between. CDR1 and CDR2 (germline): LNHNV, YYDKDF (reference sequence). The CDR3 region is CATSRDKGILRETQYF. In DNA, the CDR3 is TGTGCCACCAGCAGAGATAAGGGCATCCTTAGGGAGACCCAGTACTTC.

The chain uses TRBV5-1 and TRBJ2-7, with TRBD1 matching 12 bases. This CDR3 region has 16 residues. The germline V gene has CDR1 SGHRS and CDR2 YFSETQ. V gave up 7 bases and J gave up 7 bases; unmatched junction bases: 15. Here the CDR3 reads CASRPGQGARMGEQYF. CDR3 coding DNA: TGCGCCAGCCGACCGGGACAGGGGGCGAGGATGGGGGAGCAGTACTTC.

This clonotype was seen a handful of times. The chain is built from TRBV3-1 and TRBJ2-7; a weak D match, TRBD1 (5 bases). The CDR3 runs 13 residues. CDR1 LGHDT and CDR2 YNNKEL come from the germline V gene (reference sequence). The V end lost 5 bases, the J end lost 5 bases, and 13 bases lay between the germline ends. The CDR3 reads CASSGRGRDEQYF. The CDR3 coding sequence is TGTGCCAGCAGCGGAAGGGGAAGGGACGAGCAGTACTTC.

This clonotype was picked up a small number of times. The chain joins TRBV25-1 to TRBJ2-1, with D tentatively TRBD1 or TRBD2 (6 bases each). V shed 1 base and J shed 4 bases, with 11 bases lying between them. This CDR3 has 15 amino acids. Germline CDR1 MGHDK, CDR2 SYGVNS. DNA for the CDR3: TGTGCCAGCAGTGAATGGGGGGCGAGATACAATGAGCAGTTCTTC. It encodes CASSEWGARYNEQFF. Based on the CDR3 plus reference TRBV25-1 and TRBJ2-1, the full variable domain is EADIYQTPRYLVIGTGKKITLECSQTMGHDKMYWYQQDPGMELHLIHYSYGVNSTEKGDLSSESTVSRIRTEHFPLTLESARPSHTSQYLCASSEWGARYNEQFFGPGTRLTVL.

This clonotype was seen a handful of times. The V gene is TRBV27, the J gene TRBJ2-1, with 14 bases fitting TRBD2. The length of the CDR3 is 17 residues. V lost 5 bases and J lost 2; bases outside the gene matches: 5. Germline CDR1 and CDR2: MNHEY and SMNVEV (reference sequence). CDR3 DNA: TGTGCCAGCAGTAGAGGGACTAGCGGGAGTCCCTACAATGAGCAGTTCTTC. Protein: CASSRGTSGSPYNEQFF.

The chain combines TRBV5-1 with TRBJ2-6, with D tentatively TRBD1 or TRBD2 (6 bases each). The germline V gene has CDR1 SGHRS and CDR2 YFSETQ. With 4 bases removed from V and 0 bases from J, the gap between germline ends came to 11 bases. The CDR3 contains 16 residues. The CDR3 sequence is CASSAGHSSGANVLTF. In DNA form, the CDR3 reads TGCGCCAGCAGCGCGGGACATAGCTCTGGGGCCAACGTCCTGACTTTC.

This chain connects TRBV6-6 to TRBJ2-7; no clear D gene. Trimming shortened V by 2 bases and J by 4 bases, and 9 bases separated the two germline ends. The CDR3 has 13 amino acids. Germline-derived CDR1 and CDR2 are MNHNY and SVGAGI (reference sequence). CDR3 sequence (DNA): TGTGCCAGCAGTTACCAGCGAGCTTACGAGCAGTACTTC. Amino acid sequence: CASSYQRAYEQYF.

This clonotype was seen ten or more times. V and J are TRBV7-9 and TRBJ2-1; a possible D gene is TRBD1 (6 bases). There are 15 residues in the CDR3. The V and J ends lost 5 bases and 5 bases respectively, with 16 bases between them. The germline gives CDR1 SEHNR, CDR2 FQNEAQ (reference sequence). The CDR3 nucleotides are TGTGCCAGCAGCCTTGGGGCAGGGGCCAACAATGAGCAGTTCTTC. This sequence encodes CASSLGAGANNEQFF.

The rearrangement links TRBV20-1 to TRBJ2-7; perhaps TRBD2 as D (5 bases). Trimming shortened V by 2 bases and J by 0 bases, and 14 bases separated the two germline ends. This CDR3 region has 15 residues. Germline V gene sequence: CDR1 DFQATT, CDR2 SNEGSKA (reference sequence). Here the CDR3 DNA reads TGCAGTGCTAGATACGGCCACGGAGGCTCCTACGAGCAGTACTTC. Protein product: CSARYGHGGSYEQYF.

The genes are TRBV5-1 and TRBJ2-7, with D unresolved. The CDR3 covers 12 residues. V was trimmed by 5 bases and J by 0 bases, leaving 6 bases between them. Per the germline V gene, CDR1 is SGHRS and CDR2 is YFSETQ. CDR3 DNA sequence: TGCGCCAGCAGAAAAGGCTCCTACGAGCAGTACTTC. Translating gives CASRKGSYEQYF. The whole variable domain, remainder taken from reference TRBV5-1 and TRBJ2-7, is KAGVTQTPRYLIKTRGQQVTLSCSPISGHRSVSWYQQTPGQGLQFLFEYFSETQRNKGNFPGRFSGRQFSNSRSEMNVSTLELGDSALYLCASRKGSYEQYFGPGTRLTVT.

The V call is TRBV20-1, the J call TRBJ2-2; no reliable D call. CDR1 and CDR2 from the germline V gene are DFQATT and SNEGSKA (reference sequence). The length of the CDR3 is 11 residues. V lost 1 base and J lost 5, with 2 bases in between. CDR3 in DNA: TGCAGTGCTAGAGTGACCGGGGAGCTGTTTTTT. Its protein product is CSARVTGELFF.

The chain combines TRBV5-1 with TRBJ2-2; no reliable D call. V gave up 3 bases and J gave up 8 bases, with 11 bases separating them. Germline V CDR1 and CDR2: SGHRS, YFSETQ. The CDR3 is 13 residues long. The CDR3: CASSSDANGELFF. CDR3 bases: TGCGCCAGCAGCTCGGACGCCAATGGGGAGCTGTTTTTT.

The rearrangement uses TRBV6-2 or TRBV6-3 and TRBJ2-7; TRBD1 agrees at 7 bases. J gave up 4 bases and V 6 bases, and 9 bases lay outside the gene matches. The CDR3 totals 14 residues. In germline, CDR1 is MNHEY, CDR2 SVGEGT. CDR3 sequence: CASRLTGYPYEQYF. CDR3 bases: TGTGCCAGCAGACTGACAGGGTACCCGTACGAGCAGTACTTC.

Only a few counts were recorded for this clonotype. The rearrangement uses TRBV12-3 or TRBV12-4 and TRBJ1-2; D unresolved. This CDR3 is 13 amino acids long. The V and J ends lost 6 bases and 1 base respectively, with 9 bases between them. CDR3 coding DNA: TGTGCCAGCAGCCTGGGTTTTAACTATGGCTACACCTTC. It codes for CASSLGFNYGYTF.

This clonotype has just a few counts. The chain couples TRBV7-2 to TRBJ2-1; D might be TRBD2 (5 bases). Germline CDR1 reads SGHTA; CDR2 reads FQGNSA. The CDR3 consists of 14 residues. Trimming cost V 1 base and J 4 bases, with 8 bases left between them. CDR3 sequence: CASSLDPGYNEQFF. In nucleotides, the CDR3 is TGTGCCAGCAGCTTAGACCCGGGGTACAATGAGCAGTTCTTC.

In its sample, this clonotype was seen a few times. The rearrangement links TRBV9 to TRBJ1-1, with D maybe TRBD1 (6 bases). Trimming pared 2 bases from V and 5 bases from J, leaving 10 bases between. Germline loops: CDR1 SGDLS, CDR2 YYNGEE. The CDR3 extends over 13 amino acids. The CDR3 region has the DNA TGTGCCAGCAGCGTCAAGGGGGGGACTGAAGCTTTCTTT. This codes for CASSVKGGTEAFF.

The table lists this clonotype with a few counts. The chain is built from TRBV2 and TRBJ1-4; D is possibly TRBD1 (5 bases). The germline V and J ends were trimmed by 7 bases and 6 bases, with 12 bases remaining between them. CDR1 SNHLY and CDR2 FYNNEI come from the germline V gene. The CDR3 totals 13 residues. The CDR3, as DNA: TGTGCCAGCACGGGGGTTTTGTATGAAAAACTGTTTTTT. Residues: CASTGVLYEKLFF. Combining the CDR3 with reference TRBV2 and TRBJ1-4 gives the whole variable domain EPEVTQTPSHQVTQMGQEVILRCVPISNHLYFYWYRQILGQKVEFLVSFYNNEISEKSEIFDDQFSVERPDGSNFTLKIRSTKLEDSAMYFCASTGVLYEKLFFGSGTQLSVL.

This clonotype was seen a handful of times. This chain joins TRBV21-1 and TRBJ2-1; the table's TRBD2 call for D was not verified on the DNA. TRBV21-1 is a pseudogene. CDR3 length: 16 residues. CDR3 nucleotide sequence: TGTGCCAGCAGCAAAGTTCGCGGGATACGATCCAATGAGCAGTTCTTC. This codes for CASSKVRGIRSNEQFF.

The chain links TRBV20-1 to TRBJ2-2; D remains ambiguous. V dropped 0 bases and J dropped 4 bases, with 12 bases sitting between them. This CDR3 has 15 amino acids. Germline CDR1 and CDR2: DFQATT and SNEGSKA (reference sequence). Here the CDR3 DNA reads TGCAGTGCTAGAGACCTCGCCCGGTTCACCGGGGAGCTGTTTTTT. It codes for CSARDLARFTGELFF.

This clonotype was counted a few times. This chain joins TRBV20-1 and TRBJ1-2; 7 bases match TRBD1. Germline V CDR1 and CDR2: DFQATT, SNEGSKA (reference sequence). The CDR3 loop spans 15 amino acids. V was pared by 1 base and J by 3 bases, with 8 bases of the junction left unmatched. The CDR3: CSARALGGGYYGYTF. CDR3 DNA: TGCAGTGCTAGAGCGCTCGGAGGGGGCTACTATGGCTACACCTTC.

The chain joins TRBV15 to TRBJ1-1, with no clear D. The CDR3 is 15 residues long. Deletions cut 0 bases from V and 1 base from J, with 9 bases between. In germline, CDR1 is LNHNV, CDR2 YYDKDF (reference sequence). CDR3 in amino acids: CATSRDYGGNTEAFF. The CDR3 DNA is TGTGCCACCAGCAGAGATTACGGTGGGAACACTGAAGCTTTCTTT.

The chain couples TRBV12-3 or TRBV12-4 to TRBJ1-4, with D possibly TRBD1 on 5 matching bases. This CDR3 contains 14 residues. Trimming removed 4 bases at V and 5 bases at J, with 11 bases between. CDR3 nucleotides: TGTGCCAGCAGTTCAGGGTCCGTGAATGAAAAACTGTTTTTT. Protein sequence: CASSSGSVNEKLFF.

This clonotype was found a few times. The J gene is TRBJ1-5, the V gene TRBV6-1; possibly TRBD1 for D (6 bases). Trimming left V 6 bases short and J 3 bases short, with 15 bases between. The length of the CDR3 is 15 residues. Germline loops: CDR1 MNHNS, CDR2 SASEGT. The CDR3 DNA reads TGTGCCAGCAGGGGCCAGGACAGAGACAATCAGCCCCAGCATTTT. Protein product: CASRGQDRDNQPQHF.

This chain uses TRBV10-3 with TRBJ1-1; the D is unclear. The CDR3 length is 12 residues. Germline loops: CDR1 ENHRY, CDR2 SYGVKD. Trimming took off 3 bases at V and 1 base at J, with 3 bases between the two ends. CDR3 nucleotide sequence: TGTGCCATCAGTGAACCGAACACTGAAGCTTTCTTT. Its protein product is CAISEPNTEAFF.